Listed below are T cell receptor beta chains from one sample, sequenced in a study of early T cells in non-severe SARS-CoV-2 infection. TCRdb re-derived calls from the 5' RACE reads in MiXCR, one entry per CDR3 protein. Found here are about 82,000 distinct CDR3 sequences, over 10% of them singletons; the top ten hold around 6%. Sequencing was performed on whole blood. These receptors all stem from an adult who was a healthcare worker with PCR-confirmed SARS-CoV-2 infection or an uninfected control (not recorded which). Both conserved end residues are part of each CDR3. D genes are given only for firm matches. Rows may omit the clone size; those that give it use once, few, many or a size class.

>TRBV20-1|TRBD2|NA|TRBJ2-7
TGCAGTGCTAGAGGAGGACTAGCGGGAGCCCCGCTTTACGAGCAGTACTTC
CSARGGLAGAPLYEQYF
>TRBV11-2|TRBD2|NA|TRBJ2-3
TGTGCCAGCAGCGTTAGCGGGGGGAGGAATACGCAGTATTTT
CASSVSGGRNTQYF
>TRBV7-8|TRBD1|many|TRBJ2-7
TGTGCCAGCAGCTTAGCTGGGACAGGGGGAACCGAGCAGTACTTC
CASSLAGTGGTEQYF
>TRBV28|NA|few|TRBJ1-5
TGTGCCAGCGGGACCGCATATAGCAATCAGCCCCAGCATTTT
CASGTAYSNQPQHF
>TRBV4-1|TRBD2|NA|TRBJ2-1
TGCGCCAGCAGCCAATCTCTAGCGGCCCCCACGCAGTTCTTC
CASSQSLAAPTQFF
>TRBV6-5|TRBD1|many|TRBJ1-1
TGTGCCAGCAGTCGGGACAGGGAGGTCACTGAAGCTTTCTTT
CASSRDREVTEAFF
>TRBV6-5|TRBD1|NA|TRBJ2-2
TGTGCCAGCAGTTACCGAGGACAGGGGGCTCTCACCGGGGAGCTGTTTTTT
CASSYRGQGALTGELFF
>TRBV6-6|NA|NA|TRBJ1-5
TGTGCCAGCAGTTACCTAGGGCCCTCCCATCAGCCCCAGCATTTT
CASSYLGPSHQPQHF
>TRBV7-6|TRBD2|few|TRBJ2-1
TGTGCCAGCAGCCCCCGACTAGCGGGAGGGCCTAATGAGCAGTTCTTC
CASSPRLAGGPNEQFF
>TRBV27|TRBD1|many|TRBJ1-5
TGTGCCAGCAGACCATTCCCCATTGACAGGGAAAATCAGCCCCAGCATTTT
CASRPFPIDRENQPQHF
>TRBV10-3|NA|many|TRBJ1-2
TGTGCCATCAGTCGTGGATATGGCTACACCTTC
CAISRGYGYTF
>TRBV5-6|TRBD1|NA|TRBJ1-1
TGTGCCAGCAGCTTGGTGGACAGGGGAACTGAAGCTTTCTTT
CASSLVDRGTEAFF
>TRBV20-1|TRBD2|NA|TRBJ2-1
TGCAGTGCTGGGACTAGCGGGGGGGCCTACAATGAGCAGTTCTTC
CSAGTSGGAYNEQFF
>TRBV9|NA|many|TRBJ1-3
TGTGCCAGCAGCGCCCGAGGGAATCCTTACTCTGGAAACACCATATATTTT
CASSARGNPYSGNTIYF
>TRBV4-1|NA|NA|TRBJ2-7
TGCGCCAGCAGCCTCACCTCCGGGACCGCAACCTACGAGCAGTACTTC
CASSLTSGTATYEQYF
>TRBV25-1|NA|few|TRBJ2-2
TGTGCCAGCAATCCTGGGACGCAAACCGGGGAGCTGTTTTTT
CASNPGTQTGELFF
>TRBV20-1|NA|few|TRBJ1-1
TGCAGTGCTAGACAGACTGGGGGCATTGAAGCTTTCTTT
CSARQTGGIEAFF
>TRBV6-1|TRBD2|NA|TRBJ2-1
TGTGCCAGCTCGGGGGGGCGCAATGAGCAGTTCTTC
CASSGGRNEQFF
>TRBV10-1|TRBD2|few|TRBJ2-7
TGCGCCAGCAGTGAGTCCCAAGCGGGAGGGCCCGACGAGCAGTACTTC
CASSESQAGGPDEQYF